What follows are 8 T cell receptor beta chains derived from one specimen sequenced in a study of regulatory T cells in long-lasting Graves disease. This sample's time point: newly diagnosed GD, antithyroid drugs for less than 3 months. Construction of the TCR library relied on RNA isolated from PBMCs. CDR3 regions were amplified by Arm-PCR using iRepertoire HTBI primers to build TCR beta libraries. TCRdb recomputed calls from the multiplex PCR reads with MiXCR, one row per CDR3 protein. The sample has over 400,000 distinct CDR3 sequences, 13% to 15% seen once. This same sample was also taken into another study, of T cells in Graves' hyperthyroidism and ophthalmopathy.

Sequenced here: peripheral blood mononuclear cells (PBMCs), sampled at new diagnosis, from a patient treated with antithyroid drugs. The source is a woman in her forties or fifties with Graves disease.

This clonotype was recorded many times. This rearrangement joins TRBV28 to TRBJ1-4; D uncertain. CDR3 length equals 14 residues. CDR1 MDHEN and CDR2 SYDVKM come from the germline V gene. V was pared by 3 bases and J by 8 bases, with 13 bases between. The CDR3 protein is CASSFPGGGEKLFF. Here the CDR3 DNA reads TGTGCCAGCAGTTTCCCGGGCGGAGGGGAAAAACTGTTTTTT.

This clonotype was found a few times. The rearrangement joins TRBV12-3 or TRBV12-4 to TRBJ2-1; a weak D match, TRBD2 (5 bases). V lost 6 bases, J lost 7 bases, and 10 bases lay in between. This CDR3 region has 12 residues. The CDR3 region has the DNA TGTGCCAGCAGCAGAGGGCGGAATGAGCAGTTCTTC. Protein: CASSRGRNEQFF.

The sample holds many counts of this clonotype. The rearrangement uses TRBV9 and TRBJ2-1, with D uncertain. V was trimmed by 0 bases and J by 5 bases, leaving 9 bases between them. The CDR3 is made up of 14 amino acids. Germline loops: CDR1 SGDLS, CDR2 YYNGEE. The CDR3 region is CASSVGWWDNEQFF. The CDR3 DNA follows: TGTGCCAGCAGCGTAGGTTGGTGGGACAATGAGCAGTTCTTC.

For this clonotype: This clone may be a read error of a much larger clone one base away. The chain links TRBV10-3 to TRBJ2-2; 9 bases are shared with TRBD1. Germline CDR1 reads ENHRY; CDR2 reads SYGVKD. This CDR3 contains 16 residues. CDR3 sequence: CAISQSGTGNTGELLF. CDR3 nucleotide sequence: TGTGCCATCAGCCAGTCCGGGACAGGGAACACCGGGGAGCTGCTTTTT.

This clonotype appeared many times. The chain employs TRBV12-3 or TRBV12-4 and TRBJ2-1; TRBD2 matches 11 bases. With V trimmed by 0 bases and J by 6 bases, 13 bases remained unmatched. CDR3 length: 19 residues. CDR3 sequence (DNA): TGTGCCAGCAGTTTAGCGCCAACAACTAGCGGGAGAGGGGTCAATGAGCAGTTCTTC. It is translated as CASSLAPTTSGRGVNEQFF.

This clonotype was seen many times. The chain is built from TRBV11-2 and TRBJ2-7, with D tentatively TRBD1 or TRBD2 (6 bases each). Germline CDR1 reads SGHAT; CDR2 reads FQNNGV. The CDR3 consists of 16 residues. V was trimmed by 2 bases and J by 4 bases, leaving 18 bases between them. The chain's CDR3 is CASSLLRGQPPYEQYF. In DNA form, the CDR3 reads TGTGCCAGCAGCTTACTACGGGGGCAACCCCCGTACGAGCAGTACTTC.

This clonotype was counted ten times or more. V is TRBV7-9 and J is TRBJ1-1; 8 bases are shared with TRBD1. The V segment lost 5 bases and the J segment 5 bases; nucleotides outside the gene matches: 10. Germline V gene data show CDR1 as SEHNR and CDR2 as FQNEAQ (reference sequence). The CDR3 totals 15 residues. The CDR3 nucleotides are TGTGCCAGCAGCCCCATAGGACAGGGAAAAACTGAAGCTTTCTTT. Translated, it gives CASSPIGQGKTEAFF.

The J gene is TRBJ1-5, the V gene TRBV10-3; D call uncertain. The V end was cut by 7 bases, the J end by 7 bases, with 17 bases between. The CDR3 has 14 amino acids. Germline V gene data show CDR1 as ENHRY and CDR2 as SYGVKD. CDR3 coding DNA: TGTGCCATCAACCCCTCACACACATTCCAGCCCCAGCATTTT. It is translated as CAINPSHTFQPQHF.